Following are 15 T cell receptor beta chains from one sample sequenced in a study of CD8 T cells in Susac syndrome. RNA in amounts of roughly 0.5 to 1 ug was reverse transcribed with random hexamers. TCRdb reprocessed the immunoSEQ multiplex PCR reads with MiXCR, giving one entry per CDR3 protein. The sample consists of 180,000 or so distinct CDR3 sequences, about 95% of them appearing once. The sample taken for sequencing was CD4+ T cells from PBMCs. The receptors stem from a human donor in good health.

This chain links TRBV30 with TRBJ2-7; TRBD2 might be the D (7 bases). V lost 2 bases and J lost 1, with 15 bases in between. Germline V lookup: CDR1 GTSNPN, CDR2 SVGIG (reference sequence). CDR3 size: 15 residues. The CDR3: CAWSPTRGGSYEQYF. DNA of the CDR3: TGTGCCTGGAGTCCAACTAGGGGGGGTTCCTACGAGCAGTACTTC. Full variable domain (missing parts from reference TRBV30 and TRBJ2-7): SQTIHQWPATLVQPVGSPLSLECTVEGTSNPNLYWYRQAAGRGLQLLFYSVGIGQISSEVPQNLSASRPQDRQFILSSKKLLLSDSGFYLCAWSPTRGGSYEQYFGPGTRLTVT.

The V gene is TRBV24-1, the J gene TRBJ2-1; D call uncertain. The CDR3 runs 14 residues. Germline V lookup: CDR1 KGHDR, CDR2 SFDVKD. V dropped 1 base and J dropped 6 bases, with 9 bases sitting between them. The CDR3 bases are TGTGCCACCAGTGATTTCGGCCTGACCAATGAGCAGTTCTTC. This sequence encodes CATSDFGLTNEQFF.

The rearrangement joins TRBV12-3 or TRBV12-4 to TRBJ2-3; 8 nucleotides align to TRBD2. The CDR3 covers 14 residues. V lost 4 bases and J lost 5; bases outside the gene matches: 5. The CDR3 region is CASSSSGSGDTQYF. In DNA form, the CDR3 reads TGTGCCAGCAGTTCAAGCGGGAGTGGAGATACGCAGTATTTT.

The genes are TRBV6-5 and TRBJ1-2, with 12 bases fitting TRBD1. This CDR3 comprises 17 residues. Trimming at V came to 4 bases and at J to 5 bases, leaving 11 bases not matched to a gene. The germline gives CDR1 MNHEY, CDR2 SVGAGI. The CDR3 DNA sequence: TGTGCCAGCAGTTTCAATAACCCGGGACAGGGGGCATATGGCTACACCTTC. Translation: CASSFNNPGQGAYGYTF.

The chain is built from TRBV6-4 and TRBJ1-2; 8 nucleotides match TRBD1. The CDR3 is 14 residues long. The V and J ends lost 6 bases and 4 bases, in that order; junction bases with no gene match: 7. The germline V gene encodes CDR1 MRHNA and CDR2 SNTAGT. The CDR3 DNA is TGTGCCAGCAGACCGGACAGGGTAACCTATGGCTACACCTTC. Translation: CASRPDRVTYGYTF.

This rearrangement joins TRBV6-4 to TRBJ2-6; no definite D call. This CDR3 spans 15 amino acids. With 5 bases removed from V and 0 bases from J, the gap between germline ends came to 8 bases. Germline CDR1 is MRHNA and CDR2 is SNTAGT. This CDR3 reads CASSLSYSGANVLTF. CDR3 in DNA: TGTGCCAGCAGTTTATCCTACTCTGGGGCCAACGTCCTGACTTTC.

The gene calls are TRBV28 and TRBJ1-2, with TRBD1 matching 9 bases. Germline CDR1 MDHEN, CDR2 SYDVKM. CDR3 length: 14 residues. Trimming at V came to 2 bases and at J to 8 bases, leaving 6 bases not matched to a gene. CDR3 in DNA: TGTGCCAGCAGTTTAATCGGACAGGGGTTAGGCTACACCTTC. The encoded protein is CASSLIGQGLGYTF.

V and J are TRBV3-1 and TRBJ2-1; 12 nucleotides align to TRBD2. This CDR3 spans 15 amino acids. V lost 4 bases and J lost 7; bases outside the gene matches: 5. CDR1 is LGHDT, CDR2 YNNKEL, per germline (reference sequence). CDR3 sequence: CASSPSTSGGNEQFF. The DNA for the CDR3 is TGTGCCAGCAGCCCCTCCACTAGCGGGGGGAATGAGCAGTTCTTC.

The chain carries TRBV12-3 or TRBV12-4 and TRBJ2-2, with 9 bases lining up with TRBD2. Trimming removed 10 bases from V and 2 bases from J; junction bases left unmatched: 5. There are 14 residues in the CDR3. Written as DNA, the CDR3 is TGTGCCAACCGGACTAGCGATAACACCGGGGAGCTGTTTTTT. Residues: CANRTSDNTGELFF.

J is TRBJ1-2 and V is TRBV25-1, with no clear D. V gave up 5 bases and J gave up 1 base, with 11 bases separating them. Germline CDR1 is MGHDK and CDR2 is SYGVNS. This CDR3 is 14 amino acids long. CDR3 amino acids: CASSHRALNYGYTF. CDR3 in DNA: TGTGCCAGCAGTCATAGGGCTCTTAACTATGGCTACACCTTC.

The V gene is TRBV7-2, the J gene TRBJ2-3, with TRBD2 matching over 10 bases. Germline V gene lookup returns CDR1 SGHTA and CDR2 FQGNSA. The trim removed 5 bases at V and 1 base at J, leaving 6 bases unmatched. The CDR3 sequence is 16 residues long. CDR3 residues: CASSPRLAGGTDTQYF. The CDR3 DNA reads TGTGCCAGCAGCCCCAGACTAGCGGGTGGCACAGATACGCAGTATTTT.

The chain employs TRBV6-5 and TRBJ2-5; D may be TRBD2 (5 bases). The CDR3 length is 15 residues. The germline V gene has CDR1 MNHEY and CDR2 SVGAGI. The V and J ends lost 0 bases and 5 bases respectively, with 13 bases between them. The CDR3 nucleotides read TGTGCCAGCAGTTACTCACCGGGAAAGTGGGAGACCCAGTACTTC. Amino acid sequence: CASSYSPGKWETQYF.

This rearrangement joins TRBV12-3 or TRBV12-4 to TRBJ2-5; 14 bases fit TRBD2. The CDR3 is 14 residues long. Unmatched junction bases numbered 3, after V lost 5 bases and J lost 7 bases. The DNA for the CDR3 is TGTGCCAGCAGTGCCGGGACTAGCGGGGGGACCCAGTACTTC. Translated: CASSAGTSGGTQYF.

J is TRBJ2-3 and V is TRBV4-3, with D perhaps TRBD2 (6 bases). This CDR3 is 16 amino acids long. Trimming removed 0 bases at V and 2 bases at J, with 12 bases between. Per the germline V gene, CDR1 is LGHNA and CDR2 is YSLEER. CDR3 coding DNA: TGCGCCAGCAGCCAAGATCCCCCGGGGGACACAGATACGCAGTATTTT. Protein sequence: CASSQDPPGDTDTQYF.

The chain has TRBV20-1 and TRBJ2-1; possibly TRBD2 for D (5 bases). The germline V gene encodes CDR1 DFQATT and CDR2 SNEGSKA (reference sequence). The CDR3 sequence is 15 residues long. Trimming pared 1 base from V and 2 bases from J, leaving 12 bases between. Here the CDR3 reads CSARAIAPTYNEQFF. The DNA of the CDR3 is TGCAGTGCTAGAGCCATAGCGCCGACCTACAATGAGCAGTTCTTC.